This entry lists 16 T cell receptor beta chains sequenced from one sample in a study of response to subunit inactivated influenza vaccine. TCRdb ran MiXCR on the RT-PCR reads and lists one entry per CDR3 protein. The sample has around 650,000 distinct CDR3 sequences, about a sixth seen once. Here the sequenced sample was PBMCs from blood, taken approximately 12 days after vaccination. All receptors derive from a man in his fifties who received an inactivated influenza vaccine.

This clonotype was seen repeatedly, ten times or more. V usage is TRBV5-1 and J usage is TRBJ2-2; 9 nucleotides align to TRBD1. This CDR3 contains 14 residues. Germline assignment: CDR1 SGHRS and CDR2 YFSETQ. Germline trimming cut 6 bases from V and 6 bases from J; bases unmatched to any gene: 6. The CDR3 sequence: CASTERTGAGELFF. CDR3 in DNA: TGCGCCAGCACCGAACGGACAGGGGCCGGGGAGCTGTTTTTT.

This clonotype was seen more than once but under ten times. The chain recombines TRBV20-1 with TRBJ1-2, with 7 bases that match TRBD1. V was clipped by 4 bases and J by 0 bases; unmatched bases: 8. The CDR3 runs to 15 residues. Germline assignment: CDR1 DFQATT and CDR2 SNEGSKA (reference sequence). The CDR3 protein is CSAIPTGQANYGYTF. DNA of the CDR3: TGCAGTGCTATCCCTACAGGACAGGCTAACTATGGCTACACCTTC.

V gene TRBV10-3 combines with J gene TRBJ1-3; D gene unclear. Trimming removed 6 bases at V and 4 bases at J, with 7 bases between. The germline CDR1 and CDR2 sequences are ENHRY and SYGVKD. The CDR3 runs 12 residues. CDR3 sequence: CAIRNRGNTIYF. For the CDR3, the DNA is TGTGCCATCAGAAATCGAGGAAACACCATATATTTT.

Only a few counts were recorded for this clonotype. The chain employs TRBV29-1 and TRBJ2-1, with TRBD2 matching over 7 bases. This CDR3 has 14 amino acids. Germline V lookup: CDR1 SQVTM, CDR2 ANQGSEA. Trimming cost V 7 bases and J 3 bases; bases outside gene matches: 9. The CDR3 DNA is TGCAGCGGGATTCGGCCGGGGGGCTACAATGAGCAGTTCTTC. It yields the protein CSGIRPGGYNEQFF.

The rearrangement uses TRBV29-1 and TRBJ1-1; 10 nucleotides match TRBD1. The V segment lost 7 bases and the J segment 5 bases; nucleotides outside the gene matches: 7. Germline lookup yields CDR1 SQVTM and CDR2 ANQGSEA. The CDR3 is made up of 13 amino acids. The CDR3 protein is CSGGDRGFTEAFF. The CDR3 DNA follows: TGCAGCGGCGGGGACAGGGGATTTACTGAAGCTTTCTTT.

This clonotype has a handful of counts. V usage is TRBV10-3 and J usage is TRBJ2-3, with 8 bases that match TRBD1. The V and J ends lost 10 bases and 6 bases, in that order; junction bases with no gene match: 6. CDR1 is ENHRY, CDR2 SYGVKD, per germline. The CDR3 has 12 amino acids. In nucleotides, the CDR3 is TGTGCCACGACAGGGGTGTTCGATACGCAGTATTTT. Its protein is CATTGVFDTQYF.

V is TRBV2 and J is TRBJ1-2; TRBD1 matches 7 bases. This CDR3 comprises 15 residues. V gave up 0 bases and J gave up 1 base; unmatched junction bases: 2. Germline V gives CDR1 SNHLY, CDR2 FYNNEI. The CDR3 protein is CASSEAPGGNYGYTF. In DNA, the CDR3 is TGTGCCAGCAGTGAAGCGCCAGGGGGTAACTATGGCTACACCTTC.

This sequence joins TRBV9 and TRBJ2-3; 10 bases are a match to TRBD2. The germline V gene encodes CDR1 SGDLS and CDR2 YYNGEE. The CDR3 has 16 amino acids. V dropped 0 bases and J dropped 3; count of bases not matched to a gene: 4. CDR3 sequence: CASSVDTGLATDTQYF. In nucleotides, the CDR3 is TGTGCCAGCAGCGTAGATACGGGACTAGCGACAGATACGCAGTATTTT.

This clonotype was detected only a few times. The chain combines TRBV27 with TRBJ2-2, with 8 bases lining up with TRBD2. Germline CDR1 and CDR2: MNHEY and SMNVEV (reference sequence). With V trimmed by 5 bases and J by 6 bases, 5 bases remained unmatched. The CDR3 contains 14 residues. The chain's CDR3 is CASSRGGVAGELFF. The CDR3 nucleotides are TGTGCCAGCAGTCGGGGGGGCGTCGCCGGGGAGCTGTTTTTT.

This sequence joins TRBV10-2 and TRBJ2-7; D may be TRBD1 (5 bases). With 6 bases removed from V and 0 bases from J, the gap between germline ends came to 12 bases. The CDR3 is 14 residues long. Germline V gene sequence: CDR1 WSHSY, CDR2 SAAADI. The CDR3 spells CASRKDTNSYEQYF. The CDR3 DNA follows: TGCGCCAGCAGGAAGGACACGAACTCCTACGAGCAGTACTTC.

This clonotype was detected many times. The V call is TRBV29-1, the J call TRBJ1-1; D possibly corresponds to TRBD1 (6 bases). The CDR3 is made up of 10 amino acids. Germline V gene sequence: CDR1 SQVTM, CDR2 ANQGSEA. V lost 3 bases and J lost 10, with 9 bases in between. DNA for the CDR3: TGCAGCGTTGATCAGGGGACAGCTTTCTTT. Amino acids: CSVDQGTAFF.

This clonotype was picked up a small number of times. This chain connects TRBV20-1 to TRBJ2-2; D possibly corresponds to TRBD1 (5 bases). V shed 4 bases and J shed 1 base, with 13 bases lying between them. CDR1 DFQATT and CDR2 SNEGSKA come from the germline V gene (reference sequence). The CDR3 runs 15 residues. The CDR3 loop is CSANGPQGNTGELFF. The CDR3 region has the DNA TGCAGTGCTAACGGACCCCAGGGGAACACCGGGGAGCTGTTTTTT.

The table lists this clonotype with many counts. The V gene is TRBV12-3 or TRBV12-4, the J gene TRBJ1-2, with D perhaps matching TRBD1 (5 bases). V shed 2 bases and J shed 3 bases, with 10 bases lying between them. The CDR3 is made up of 14 amino acids. The CDR3 loop reads CASSLQGPYYGYTF. Here the CDR3 DNA reads TGTGCCAGCAGTTTACAGGGCCCTTACTATGGCTACACCTTC.

This clonotype was seen more than once but under ten times. The chain has TRBV6-1 and TRBJ2-7; possible D gene TRBD2, 6 bases. Germline values: CDR1 MNHNS, CDR2 SASEGT. The CDR3 is 15 residues long. The V gene lost 7 bases and the J gene lost 4 bases, with 20 bases spanning the gap. CDR3: CASTTPREAKYEQYF. The CDR3 coding sequence is TGTGCCAGCACCACGCCTAGGGAGGCTAAATACGAGCAGTACTTC.

This clonotype was counted a few times. CDR3: CASSLAGPPSSNTGELFF. CDR3 coding DNA: TGTGCCAGCAGTTTGGCGGGGCCCCCCTCTTCGAACACCGGGGAGCTGTTTTTT. V gene TRBV12-3 or TRBV12-4 combines with J gene TRBJ2-2, with a tentative D call TRBD2 (6 bases). Trimming removed 3 bases at V and 0 bases at J, with 17 bases between. This CDR3 is built from 18 residues.

The chain carries TRBV9 and TRBJ2-3, with a weak D call TRBD2 (6 bases). The CDR3 runs to 13 residues. The V gene lost 2 bases and the J gene lost 5 bases, with 9 bases spanning the gap. CDR1 is SGDLS and CDR2 is YYNGEE in the germline V gene. The CDR3 protein is CASSVASEDTQYF. CDR3 bases: TGTGCCAGCAGCGTTGCTAGCGAAGATACGCAGTATTTT.